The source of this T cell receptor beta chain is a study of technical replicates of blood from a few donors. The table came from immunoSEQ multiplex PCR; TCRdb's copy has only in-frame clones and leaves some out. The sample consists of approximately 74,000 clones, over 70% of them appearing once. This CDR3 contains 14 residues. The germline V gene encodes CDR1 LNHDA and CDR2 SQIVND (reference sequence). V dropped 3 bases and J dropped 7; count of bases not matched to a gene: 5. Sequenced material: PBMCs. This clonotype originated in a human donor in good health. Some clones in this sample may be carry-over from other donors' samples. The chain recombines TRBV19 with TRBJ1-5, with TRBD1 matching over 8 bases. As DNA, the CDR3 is TGTGCCAGTAGTATCTCAGGGGGCGGACAGCCCCAGCATTTT. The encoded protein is CASSISGGGQPQHF.